This section outlines one T cell receptor (beta chain) sequence together with its context. Its antigen is still unknown. Per-base quality was not reported, and no clone a single base away is much larger than it. The germline V gene sets CDR1 to SQVTM and CDR2 to ANQGSEA. The junction shows trimming of 5 bases on V and 2 bases on J, and the gene matches do not reach 5 bases of it. The CDR3, from cysteine to phenylalanine, totals 13 residues. CDR3 DNA is the only sequence kept; it has 39 bases, read in frame from the first base. TCRbeta CDR3 regions were amplified from genomic DNA by means of the immunoSEQ Assay, a bias-controlled multiplex PCR. The authors processed their data as follows. Within the assay, amplification of reference gene primers was used to estimate how many nucleated cells each sample contained. To quantify the absolute abundance of each unique TCRbeta CDR3 rearrangement, sequence reads were collapsed and filtered. Productive Simpson clonality was computed per sample as the square root of Simpson's diversity index over productive rearrangements. What TCRdb holds here is the immuneACCESS table cut down to in-frame rearrangements. Part of the clones is not present; checked against another copy, under half of the missing clones reflect an unresolved V gene, and the others are unexplained. That table is the source of V, J and clone size, and D and trimming were worked out from the DNA. Present in this sample are some 200,000 clones, around 81% of which were seen just once. Roughly 13% of the sample lies in the top ten.

Whole blood was collected in K2EDTA tubes by collaborating institutions according to the institutions' own protocols. For TCRbeta analysis, collaborators shipped samples as frozen whole blood, isolated PBMCs, or DNA extracted from either of those sample types. The data originate from a study of blood T cell repertoires in COVID-19 (dated by TCRdb to 2020 to 2021). Background for the entire study: The collaborator samples originated in the United States, Italy and Spain and spanned the acute and convalescent phases of COVID-19. The repertoires were released in a freely available public database intended as a resource for research on the immune response to SARS-CoV-2. Where HLA class I and class II types were available, the types were taken from metadata supplied by the sample provider, not from assay-based typing. The prospective study material was composed of cDNA or gDNA derived from T cells, B-cell-depleted T cells, or PBMCs. The samples were drawn from the first 160 participants of the ongoing ImmuneRACE study and from 950 to 1,500 subjects provided by 6 global collaborators. A de-identified subject ID, COVID-19 status, age in years and sex were almost always included in the sample metadata. Deeply sampled blood TCRbeta repertoires from subjects exposed to, actively infected with, or recovered from COVID-19 were included in the dataset. Summary of the overall study and its limitations: The quantity of clinical and demographic metadata differed by source and by participant and was supplied without curation.

Sequenced input: peripheral blood. The chain uses TRBV29-1 and TRBJ2-5; 7 nucleotides in the junction match TRBD1. This clonotype was sampled from a human donor in a cohort sampled during active COVID-19. The bases read TGCAGCGTTAGGGACAGCCGACAAGAGACCCAGTACTTC. Translated, this gives CSVRDSRQETQYF.